The clone carrying this TCR beta chain appeared once. As yet, its antigen is unknown. Trimming cost V 4 bases and J 1 base; bases outside gene matches: 9. From germline, CDR1 is MGHRA and CDR2 YSYEKL. This CDR3 has 16 residues. This sample was taken from a study of shared clonotypes between healthy human individuals. Study findings and constraints: The study's rarefaction showed incomplete sorted-subset sequencing despite large depth.

TCRdb's table, derived via immunoSEQ multiplex PCR, lists solely in-frame clones and lacks some. The sample records some 2,000,000 clones, 85% to 95% being singletons. The chain joins TRBV4-1 to TRBJ1-1; 7 bases match TRBD1. This clonotype originated in a man aged 18-30 years in good health. Sequencing was carried out using naive CD4+ T cells sorted from blood. Subset denoted: CD45RA+ positively selected. Here the CDR3 reads CASSPRGTVTNTEAFF. The CDR3 nucleotides are TGCGCCAGCAGCCCAAGGGGGACAGTAACGAACACTGAAGCTTTCTTT.